The entry that follows covers one T cell receptor (beta chain) sequence. Its antigen is unknown. One entry per CDR3 protein results from TCRdb running MiXCR on the 5' RACE reads. The data show 80,000 to 95,000 distinct CDR3 sequences, with nearly 25% seen just once and about 40% held by the top ten. This specimen belongs to a study of T-cell memory formation after mild COVID-19. The study's findings and limits: Clones contracting across day 15 to 85 had a balanced CD4/CD8 profile; later expanding clones leaned CD4+.

The CDR3 contains 14 residues. The germline V gene has CDR1 MNHEY and CDR2 SVGEGT. V lost 6 bases to trimming and J lost 6 bases, with 15 bases between them. This TCR came from a man between 18 and 35 years old who had mild COVID-19 (a few samples of this study predate the infection). Cell type and time point are not known. The sample consisted of PBMCs or a T cell subset sorted from them (not recorded which). V usage is TRBV6-2 or TRBV6-3 and J usage is TRBJ1-5, with D hard to call. DNA for the CDR3: TGTGCCAGCAGCGAGACCCGGCGAGGTCAGCCCCAGCATTTT. It yields the protein CASSETRRGQPQHF.